This T cell receptor (beta chain) was recovered during a study of T cell changes during pregnancy in multiple sclerosis. The germline V gene encodes CDR1 KGHSH and CDR2 LQKENI. The CDR3 length is 14 residues. The germline V and J ends were trimmed by 5 bases and 0 bases, with 8 bases remaining between them. Produced via immunoSEQ multiplex PCR; TCRdb's table is partial and in-frame only. Of roughly 63,000 clones in the sample, just over 90% were seen once. This chain joins TRBV18 and TRBJ1-5; tentative D call: TRBD1 (5 bases). This TCR came from a female donor with multiple sclerosis, enrolled in a pregnancy study. The sample was CD8+ T cells from peripheral blood mononuclear cells, taken in the second trimester of pregnancy. DNA of the CDR3: TGTGCCAGCTCAGCCCAGGGTAGCAATCAGCCCCAGCATTTT. Its translation: CASSAQGSNQPQHF.